Following are 10 T cell receptor beta chains from one sample sequenced in a study of T cell clones after liver transplantation. Here immunoSEQ multiplex PCR was the method, and the copy in TCRdb shows in-frame clones only, minus some. Here the sample spans 55,000 to 75,000 clones, approximately 70% being singletons. The input for sequencing was CD4+ T cells from blood, taken at the approximately 16-month timepoint. The source is a human patient who received a liver transplant. T cells may partly derive from the graft donor.

V usage is TRBV5-1 and J usage is TRBJ2-3, with TRBD2 as a possible D gene (5 bases). This CDR3 region has 14 residues. The V end lost 2 bases, the J end lost 4 bases, and 11 bases lay between the germline ends. Looked up from germline, CDR1 is SGHRS and CDR2 is YFSETQ. CDR3 loop: CASSLTGSADTQYF. In DNA form, the CDR3 reads TGCGCCAGCAGCTTAACGGGGAGCGCAGATACGCAGTATTTT.

This sequence joins TRBV4-3 and TRBJ2-2; 11 positions match TRBD1. In germline, CDR1 is LGHNA, CDR2 YSLEER. V was clipped by 8 bases and J by 6 bases; unmatched bases: 8. CDR3 length: 15 residues. The CDR3, as DNA: TGCGCCAGCTCCCGGGACAGGGGGGTGGCCGGGGAGCTGTTTTTT. This translates into CASSRDRGVAGELFF.

The rearrangement links TRBV10-1 to TRBJ2-1; unclear D gene. Germline V gene data show CDR1 as WNHNN and CDR2 as SYGVQD (reference sequence). V lost 3 bases and J lost 6, with 9 bases in between. CDR3 length: 13 residues. The DNA of the CDR3 is TGCGCCAGCAGTGATCAGAACGGCAATGAGCAGTTCTTC. Its translation: CASSDQNGNEQFF.

This clone was observed a single time. J is TRBJ2-2 and V is TRBV7-6; 10 bases are shared with TRBD2. Germline lookup yields CDR1 SGHVS and CDR2 FNYEAQ. V dropped 1 base and J dropped 4; count of bases not matched to a gene: 6. The CDR3 spans 17 residues. The CDR3 is CASSLEASGSFTGELFF. The CDR3 region has the DNA TGTGCCAGCAGCTTAGAGGCTAGCGGGAGTTTCACCGGGGAGCTGTTTTTT.

Turning to this clone: The sample carries other DNA sequences with the same CDR3. V gene TRBV18 combines with J gene TRBJ2-5; D gene unclear. Trimming took off 2 bases at V and 3 bases at J, with 1 base between the two ends. The V gene's germline CDR1 is KGHSH and CDR2 LQKENI. This CDR3 is built from 11 residues. The CDR3 here is CASSPKETQYF. CDR3 DNA sequence: TGTGCCAGCTCACCAAAAGAGACCCAGTACTTC.

The chain employs TRBV19 and TRBJ1-4; D call uncertain. Trimming left V 1 base short and J 8 bases short, with 23 bases between. CDR3 length: 18 residues. CDR1 is LNHDA, CDR2 SQIVND, per germline (reference sequence). The CDR3 sequence: CASSIGVARAAGDEKLFF. The DNA for the CDR3 is TGTGCCAGTAGTATAGGAGTAGCTCGTGCGGCCGGAGACGAAAAACTGTTTTTT.

The V gene is TRBV12-1, the J gene TRBJ2-5. TRBV12-1 represents a pseudogene. The CDR3 covers 12 residues. CDR3: CASSSHQETQYF. The CDR3 bases are TGTGCCAGCAGCTCCCACCAAGAGACCCAGTACTTC.

The chain carries TRBV6-6 and TRBJ2-1, with TRBD2 matching 9 bases. Germline assignment: CDR1 MNHNY and CDR2 SVGAGI (reference sequence). V lost 7 bases and J lost 3; bases outside the gene matches: 7. The CDR3 covers 15 residues. The CDR3 loop is CASTSSGRSYNEQFF. CDR3 coding DNA: TGTGCCAGCACCTCCAGCGGGAGGAGCTACAATGAGCAGTTCTTC.

This clone was seen more than once but under ten times. The rearrangement links TRBV5-4 to TRBJ2-7; 8 bases line up with TRBD1. Germline CDR1 SGHNT, CDR2 YYREEE (reference sequence). The CDR3 has 14 residues. Trimming cost V 1 base and J 6 bases; bases outside gene matches: 6. The CDR3 spells CASSLTNRGTEQYF. The CDR3 nucleotides read TGTGCCAGCAGCTTGACCAACAGGGGGACCGAGCAGTACTTC.

The chain joins TRBV7-2 to TRBJ1-3, with D uncertain. Germline CDR1 SGHTA, CDR2 FQGNSA. CDR3 length: 15 amino acids. Trimming left V 5 bases short and J 1 base short, with 12 bases between. The CDR3 sequence is CASSLQVISGNTIYF. The CDR3 DNA is TGTGCCAGCAGCCTTCAGGTTATATCTGGAAACACCATATATTTT.